The 23 T cell receptor beta chains below all came from one sample that was sequenced in a study of T cell clones after liver transplantation. Clones were sequenced by immunoSEQ multiplex PCR, and TCRdb holds only the in-frame ones, with some missing. Of more than 100,000 clones listed, about 86% were seen once; the top ten hold approximately 3%. Source: CD4+ T cells from blood, taken around 44 months after liver transplant. Every receptor here comes from a human patient who received a liver transplant. Some T cells may originate from the graft donor.

The chain has TRBV4-2 and TRBJ2-1, with 10 positions matching TRBD2. This CDR3 has 17 residues. CDR1 and CDR2 (germline): LGHNA, YNFKEQ. The ends lost 0 bases at V and 7 bases at J; junction bases unmatched: 9. CDR3: CASSQELAGGNLNEQFF. The CDR3 DNA follows: TGTGCCAGCAGCCAAGAATTAGCGGGAGGAAATCTTAATGAGCAGTTCTTC.

Remarks on this clone: This sample includes further DNA sequences coding for the same CDR3. The rearrangement joins TRBV7-2 to TRBJ2-6; TRBD1 or TRBD2 may be the D gene (5 bases each). Per the germline V gene, CDR1 is SGHTA and CDR2 is FQGNSA. V shed 5 bases and J shed 0 bases, with 14 bases lying between them. The CDR3 consists of 17 residues. The CDR3 sequence is CASSLSGTSSGANVLTF. The DNA of the CDR3 is TGTGCCAGCAGCCTTTCGGGGACCTCCTCTGGGGCCAACGTCCTGACTTTC.

This chain links TRBV28 with TRBJ1-2; D not certain. This CDR3 has 15 amino acids. V was clipped by 7 bases and J by 4 bases, with 19 bases between them. Germline V gene sequence: CDR1 MDHEN, CDR2 SYDVKM. This CDR3 is CASTPPFARSYGYTF. In DNA form, the CDR3 reads TGTGCCAGCACTCCCCCCTTCGCCCGAAGCTATGGCTACACCTTC.

This rearrangement joins TRBV7-8 to TRBJ2-2; D may be TRBD2 (5 bases). CDR1 is SGHVS and CDR2 is FQNEAQ in the germline V gene. The V end lost 4 bases, the J end lost 2 bases, and 14 bases lay between the germline ends. CDR3 length equals 16 residues. DNA for the CDR3: TGTGCCAGCAGCTCACTACCGGGATCTAACACCGGGGAGCTGTTTTTT. Translation: CASSSLPGSNTGELFF.

This rearrangement joins TRBV18 to TRBJ1-2; 8 bases align to TRBD1. Per the germline V gene, CDR1 is KGHSH and CDR2 is LQKENI. The CDR3 is 15 amino acids. V was pared by 2 bases and J by 8 bases, with 10 bases of the junction left unmatched. In DNA, the CDR3 is TGTGCCAGCTCACCATTCGGACAGGGCGCGGAGGGCTACACCTTC. Protein sequence: CASSPFGQGAEGYTF.

The V call is TRBV7-6, the J call TRBJ2-3; 8 positions agree with TRBD2. The CDR3 loop spans 19 amino acids. V lost 4 bases to trimming and J lost 0 bases; unmatched junction nucleotides: 15. CDR1 is SGHVS, CDR2 FNYEAQ, per germline. The CDR3 nucleotides are TGTGCCAGCAGCTCTAGTAGAAGGACTAGCAGGCCTAGCACAGATACGCAGTATTTT. Protein product: CASSSSRRTSRPSTDTQYF.

The V and J genes are TRBV2 and TRBJ1-5, with D tentatively TRBD1 (6 bases). Looked up from germline, CDR1 is SNHLY and CDR2 is FYNNEI. This CDR3 is 16 amino acids long. V lost 0 bases and J 6 bases, leaving 15 bases between the germline ends. The CDR3 here is CASSEARMGGRQPQHF. CDR3 in DNA: TGTGCCAGCAGTGAAGCGCGGATGGGGGGCCGTCAGCCCCAGCATTTT.

This clone was found once. V usage is TRBV9 and J usage is TRBJ2-5; 13 bases are a match to TRBD2. This CDR3 has 18 amino acids. V trimming: 4 bases; J trimming: 2 bases; junction bases outside the gene matches: 11. Germline values: CDR1 SGDLS, CDR2 YYNGEE. The CDR3 DNA is TGTGCCAGCAGCTATGGACTAGCGGGGGCAATACGACAAGAGACCCAGTACTTC. This gives the protein CASSYGLAGAIRQETQYF.

The chain recombines TRBV5-1 with TRBJ1-4, with D maybe TRBD1 (5 bases). This CDR3 region has 15 residues. Trimming took off 4 bases at V and 3 bases at J, with 13 bases between the two ends. CDR1 SGHRS and CDR2 YFSETQ come from the germline V gene. CDR3 protein: CASSRGQGANEKLFF. The CDR3 nucleotides read TGCGCCAGCAGCCGCGGGCAGGGAGCTAATGAAAAACTGTTTTTT.

This chain connects TRBV5-1 to TRBJ2-6; D unclear. Germline V gene sequence: CDR1 SGHRS, CDR2 YFSETQ. Trimming removed 6 bases from V and 0 bases from J, with 7 bases in between. The CDR3 is 14 amino acids. The CDR3 region is CASKGNSGANVLTF. In DNA, the CDR3 is TGCGCCAGCAAGGGAAACTCTGGGGCCAACGTCCTGACTTTC.

This clone appeared a single time. The J gene is TRBJ2-3, the V gene TRBV25-1; 7 bases are a match to TRBD2. This CDR3 region has 15 residues. Germline assignment: CDR1 MGHDK and CDR2 SYGVNS. Trimming at V came to 2 bases and at J to 4 bases, leaving 6 bases not matched to a gene. The CDR3 sequence is CASSEDPSGADTQYF. DNA for the CDR3: TGTGCCAGCAGTGAAGACCCAAGCGGGGCAGATACGCAGTATTTT.

The rearrangement uses TRBV7-9 and TRBJ1-4; D not resolved. This CDR3 spans 15 amino acids. Trimming stripped 1 base from V and 4 bases from J, with 10 bases between. Germline CDR1 reads SEHNR; CDR2 reads FQNEAQ (reference sequence). CDR3 in amino acids: CASSLGTVYNEKLFF. In nucleotides, the CDR3 is TGTGCCAGCAGCTTAGGAACAGTGTATAATGAAAAACTGTTTTTT.

The chain has TRBV7-2 and TRBJ2-5; no clear D. Germline V lookup: CDR1 SGHTA, CDR2 FQGNSA. Trimming left V 6 bases short and J 1 base short, with 12 bases between. The CDR3 runs 14 residues. The CDR3 is CASRYQSFQETQYF. DNA for the CDR3: TGTGCCAGCAGATATCAGAGTTTCCAAGAGACCCAGTACTTC.

This chain's CDR3 is CASSSQGSTEAFF. Here the CDR3 DNA reads TGTGCCAGCAGCTCCCAAGGGAGCACTGAAGCTTTCTTT. The chain employs TRBV7-6 and TRBJ1-1; no reliable D call. CDR1 SGHVS and CDR2 FNYEAQ come from the germline V gene. The ends were cut back, 4 bases at V and 4 bases at J, with 10 bases in the middle. The CDR3 runs to 13 residues. The whole variable domain, remainder taken from reference TRBV7-6 and TRBJ1-1, is GAGVSQSPRYKVTKRGQDVALRCDPISGHVSLYWYRQALGQGPEFLTYFNYEAQQDKSGLPNDRFSAERPEGSISTLTIQRTEQRDSAMYRCASSSQGSTEAFFGQGTRLTVV.

Only one count was recorded for this clone. The rearrangement uses TRBV5-6 and TRBJ2-7; 10 positions agree with TRBD2. V lost 2 bases to trimming and J lost 5 bases; unmatched junction nucleotides: 13. Germline V gene lookup returns CDR1 SGHDT and CDR2 YYEEEE. This CDR3 contains 17 residues. The CDR3 DNA reads as TGTGCCAGCAGCTTAGGGGCCGCGGCTAGCGGGAGTCACGAGCAGTACTTC. Translation gives CASSLGAAASGSHEQYF.

The chain couples TRBV5-1 to TRBJ2-1, with unresolved D. The CDR3 is made up of 15 amino acids. The V gene lost 2 bases and the J gene lost 1 base, with 10 bases spanning the gap. The germline CDR1 and CDR2 sequences are SGHRS and YFSETQ. This CDR3 reads CASSLALASYNEQFF. The CDR3 bases are TGCGCCAGCAGCTTAGCCTTAGCATCCTACAATGAGCAGTTCTTC.

This chain links TRBV5-6 with TRBJ2-7; 7 nucleotides match TRBD1. Germline CDR1 SGHDT, CDR2 YYEEEE. The ends lost 2 bases at V and 3 bases at J; junction bases unmatched: 8. The CDR3 is 15 amino acids. CDR3 coding DNA: TGTGCCAGCAGCTTCTCGGACAGGCGCCTCTACGAGCAGTACTTC. Translating gives CASSFSDRRLYEQYF. Full variable domain (missing parts from reference TRBV5-6 and TRBJ2-7): DAGVTQSPTHLIKTRGQQVTLRCSPKSGHDTVSWYQQALGQGPQFIFQYYEEEERQRGNFPDRFSGHQFPNYSSELNVNALLLGDSALYLCASSFSDRRLYEQYFGPGTRLTVT.

The chain has TRBV11-2 and TRBJ2-2; D remains unclear. Trimming left V 0 bases short and J 5 bases short, with 10 bases between. The germline V gene encodes CDR1 SGHAT and CDR2 FQNNGV. The CDR3 runs 15 residues. The CDR3 bases are TGTGCCAGCAGCTTAGACAGAACGGAGACCGGGGAGCTGTTTTTT. Translation: CASSLDRTETGELFF.

The rearrangement links TRBV27 to TRBJ1-1; 10 bases agree with TRBD1. Per the germline V gene, CDR1 is MNHEY and CDR2 is SMNVEV (reference sequence). The CDR3 length is 15 residues. V gave up 5 bases and J gave up 6 bases; unmatched junction bases: 9. The DNA for the CDR3 is TGTGCCAGCAGTCGGACAGGGGGTCTGAGAGCTGAAGCTTTCTTT. Translated, it gives CASSRTGGLRAEAFF.

In this sample, this clone turned up a few times. The V call is TRBV2, the J call TRBJ1-3, with 7 positions matching TRBD1. Germline CDR1 is SNHLY and CDR2 is FYNNEI. With V trimmed by 6 bases and J by 7 bases, 6 bases remained unmatched. This CDR3 has 13 amino acids. The CDR3 DNA follows: TGTGCCAGCAGGAAGGGGGCGGGCAACACCATATATTTT. Its translation is CASRKGAGNTIYF.

V and J are TRBV9 and TRBJ2-5; a weak D match, TRBD1 (6 bases). Germline CDR1 and CDR2: SGDLS and YYNGEE. This CDR3 is built from 13 residues. Deletions cut 2 bases from V and 5 bases from J, with 10 bases between. The CDR3 region is CASSVTGLETQYF. CDR3 in DNA: TGTGCCAGCAGCGTTACAGGGTTGGAGACCCAGTACTTC.

V is TRBV4-2 and J is TRBJ2-7; the match to TRBD2 covers 10 bases. The CDR3 has 19 amino acids. Germline CDR1 LGHNA, CDR2 YNFKEQ. Losses at the gene ends were 0 bases for V and 0 bases for J; bases not matched to a gene: 11. CDR3 residues: CASSQESDSGRPSSYEQYF. In nucleotides, the CDR3 is TGTGCCAGCAGCCAAGAAAGCGATAGCGGGAGGCCCAGCTCCTACGAGCAGTACTTC.

This clone was counted a few times. The chain combines TRBV21-1 with TRBJ2-7; TRBD2, the table's D call, was not compared with the DNA. TRBV21-1 is described as a pseudogene. The CDR3 length is 14 residues. The CDR3 sequence is CASSRGSGRYEQYF. CDR3 bases: TGTGCCAGCAGTAGAGGTAGCGGGAGATACGAGCAGTACTTC.